This is a list of T cell receptor beta chains from one sample in a study of beta chain features in type 1 diabetes. Repertoires were generated with immunoSEQ multiplex PCR, while TCRdb's copy carries only in-frame clones and drops some. The sample has some 16,000 clones; 60% to 80% are singletons. The sample comprised stem cell memory CD4+ T cells from blood. These receptors came from a woman under 30 with type 1 diabetes. Both conserved end residues are trimmed from each CDR3.

j_call v_call cdr3_aa
TRBJ2-4 TRBV7-8 ASSLRGLAGGGTKNIQY
TRBJ2-1 TRBV7-9 ASSPGTRPRDNEQF
TRBJ2-7 TRBV7-2 ASSLGGQIYEQY
TRBJ2-1 TRBV5-6 ASSRQGTNSYNEQF
TRBJ2-7 TRBV7-2 ASSLVQATYEQY
TRBJ2-7 TRBV2 ASSDPGTVDYEQY
TRBJ2-1 TRBV9 ASSVGTGGPYNEQF
TRBJ2-1 TRBV14 ASSHPYPLLAGTYNEQF
TRBJ1-5 TRBV28 ASSFGQPHQPQH
TRBJ1-2 TRBV5-4 ASSLEGARGYT